This entry is about one T cell receptor (beta chain). No antigen is known for it. This record comes from a study of a mutant IDH1 vaccine in newly diagnosed glioma. Generated by immunoSEQ multiplex PCR, the TCRdb table keeps only in-frame clones and is missing some. The sample contains around 120,000 clones, around 80% of which appear only once. Trimming removed 5 bases from V and 5 bases from J; junction bases left unmatched: 9. The CDR3 runs 14 residues. CDR1 and CDR2 from the germline V gene are SGHRS and YFSETQ. Noted time point: week 11, during vaccination. Doses consisted of 300 ug of mutant IDH1 20-mer peptide each, paired with topical imiquimod.

The chain employs TRBV5-1 and TRBJ2-7, with TRBD2 matching over 8 bases. The sample consisted of PBMCs, taken from a glioma patient whose treatment included an IDH1 peptide vaccine. The receptor comes from a middle-aged man with glioma. The CDR3 sequence: CASRASGSMNEQYF. The DNA for the CDR3 is TGCGCCAGCAGGGCCAGCGGGAGCATGAACGAGCAGTACTTC. Looking up the rest from reference TRBV5-1 and TRBJ2-7 gives the full variable domain: KAGVTQTPRYLIKTRGQQVTLSCSPISGHRSVSWYQQTPGQGLQFLFEYFSETQRNKGNFPGRFSGRQFSNSRSEMNVSTLELGDSALYLCASRASGSMNEQYFGPGTRLTVT.